This entry features one TCR beta chain sequence. One end of the junction varies from germline; a read error may be responsible. This specimen belongs to a study of tumor and adjacent non-tumor tissue in lung cancer. Study details: The cohort had about a dozen adenocarcinoma, a couple of squamous cell and 1 small cell patients. Stage I to III disease affected 10 men and 4 or 5 women aged roughly 31 to 80.

CDR1 is DFQATT, CDR2 SNEGSKA, per germline (reference sequence). The CDR3 has 12 residues. This sample's RNA came from whole unsorted tissue. Three rounds of nested PCR, following a modified ARM-PCR protocol, produced the TCRbeta library. MiXCR, applied by TCRdb to the multiplex PCR reads, yields one record per CDR3 protein. The sample lists 90,000 or so distinct CDR3 sequences; around 59% were seen once. The clonotype comes from a man aged 65 to 79 with non-small cell lung cancer. Sequenced: lung tumor tissue. The chain carries TRBV20-1 and TRBJ2-6, with D possibly being TRBD2 (5 bases). The CDR3, as DNA: TGCAGTGCTGGAAAAGCCGGGAACGCCCTGACTTTC. As protein: CSAGKAGNALTF.